This TCR beta chain was captured by sequencing in a study of Graves' ophthalmopathy and Graves' hyperthyroidism. Study outcomes and limitations: Most clonotypes expanded in thyroid above 0.001 frequency were present in blood too. A model built from 13 signatures distinguished ophthalmopathy from stable hyperthyroidism with 87.88% sensitivity and around 81% specificity.

RNA transcripts served as template for amplifying TCR beta CDR3 sequences. HTBI primers primed a first-round RT-PCR, and a second-round multiplex PCR followed. TCRdb passed the multiplex PCR reads through MiXCR, listing each CDR3 protein once. The sample carries about 220,000 distinct CDR3 sequences, roughly 21% recorded once. This clonotype was recorded many times. Its matching antigen is unknown. In donors with ophthalmopathy, activity was moderate-to-severe, with CAS ≥3, NOSPECS ≥4 and duration under 3 months. The germline CDR1 and CDR2 sequences are SGHVS and FQNEAQ. Trimming cost V 2 bases and J 5 bases; bases outside gene matches: 15. The CDR3 loop spans 18 amino acids.

The source is a woman aged 45-65 years with Graves' ophthalmopathy. The rearrangement joins TRBV7-8 to TRBJ2-7; 10 bases agree with TRBD1. Material: peripheral blood. CDR3 DNA sequence: TGTGCCAGCAGCTTAAGAGTCCGAAGGGACAGGGGAGTTAACGAGCAGTACTTC. Translation gives CASSLRVRRDRGVNEQYF.